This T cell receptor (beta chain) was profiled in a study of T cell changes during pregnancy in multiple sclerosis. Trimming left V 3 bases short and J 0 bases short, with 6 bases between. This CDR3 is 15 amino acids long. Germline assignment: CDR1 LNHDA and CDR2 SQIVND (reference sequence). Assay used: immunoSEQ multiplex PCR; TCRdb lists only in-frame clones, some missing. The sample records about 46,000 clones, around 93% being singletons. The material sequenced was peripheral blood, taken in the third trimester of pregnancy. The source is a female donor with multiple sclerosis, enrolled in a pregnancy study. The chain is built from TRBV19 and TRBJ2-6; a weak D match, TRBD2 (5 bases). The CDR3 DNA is TGTGCCAGTAGTATTGGAGGCTCTGGGGCCAACGTCCTGACTTTC. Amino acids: CASSIGGSGANVLTF.